This TCR beta chain comes out of a study of T-cell memory formation after mild COVID-19. Findings and limits, study-wide: CD4+ contracting clones were found mainly in CM and EM, and CD8+ ones in EMRA.

This clonotype has only a few counts. Its specificity is not known. Germline CDR1 is SGHTA and CDR2 is FQGNSA. Trimming took 7 bases from V and 10 from J; bases not matched to a gene: 9. The CDR3 sequence is 13 residues long. In TCRdb, the 5' RACE reads were re-called with MiXCR into one record per CDR3 protein. The repertoire consists of around 62,000 distinct CDR3 sequences, with roughly 26% occurring once and the leading ten covering roughly two fifths. The sequencing sample was made of PBMCs or a T cell subset sorted from them (not recorded which). This TCR derives from a man between 18 and 29 years old who had mild COVID-19 (a few samples of this study predate the infection). Cell type and time point are not known. The chain carries TRBV7-2 and TRBJ1-5; 8 bases agree with TRBD1. The CDR3 DNA is TGTGCCAGCACCCCGACAGGGGCGGATCCCCAGCATTTT. Its translation is CASTPTGADPQHF.